The 8 T cell receptor beta chains given below trace back to one sample, sequenced in a study of monozygotic twins with cystic fibrosis. Sequencing used immunoSEQ multiplex PCR; TCRdb keeps in-frame clones, though not all of them. The repertoire holds about 35,000 clones, with 66% as singletons. Sample: blood. These receptors all come from a girl aged 10-17 years with cystic fibrosis.

The chain joins TRBV2 to TRBJ2-3, with 7 bases identical to TRBD1. The ends lost 5 bases at V and 0 bases at J; junction bases unmatched: 11. This CDR3 is built from 17 residues. Germline V gives CDR1 SNHLY, CDR2 FYNNEI. CDR3 in amino acids: CASSFGTASSSTDTQYF. In DNA form, the CDR3 reads TGTGCCAGCAGTTTCGGGACAGCTTCATCTAGCACAGATACGCAGTATTTT.

Only a few counts were recorded for this clone. The chain uses TRBV7-9 and TRBJ2-5; no clear D. Germline values: CDR1 SEHNR, CDR2 FQNEAQ (reference sequence). Trimming shortened V by 1 base and J by 5 bases, and 5 bases separated the two germline ends. The CDR3 runs to 12 residues. CDR3 sequence (DNA): TGTGCCAGCAGCTTAGGTGTGGAGACCCAGTACTTC. Residues: CASSLGVETQYF.

The chain joins TRBV7-2 to TRBJ2-7; 7 bases line up with TRBD1. Germline V gene sequence: CDR1 SGHTA, CDR2 FQGNSA. With 1 base clipped from V and 5 bases from J, the junction kept 5 bases outside the gene matches. The CDR3 sequence is 14 residues long. The CDR3 bases are TGTGCCAGCAGCTTAGAACAGGGGTCCCACGAGCAGTACTTC. Translating gives CASSLEQGSHEQYF.

V and J are TRBV5-1 and TRBJ1-1; no reliable D call. This CDR3 region has 15 residues. Trimming stripped 1 base from V and 3 bases from J, with 13 bases between. Germline V gene lookup returns CDR1 SGHRS and CDR2 YFSETQ. CDR3 region: CASSLQSASHTEAFF. The CDR3 nucleotides are TGCGCCAGCAGCTTGCAGTCTGCGAGCCACACTGAAGCTTTCTTT.

The V call is TRBV6-6, the J call TRBJ2-7, with 8 bases matching TRBD1. The trim removed 2 bases at V and 2 bases at J, leaving 2 bases unmatched. The germline CDR1 and CDR2 sequences are MNHNY and SVGAGI (reference sequence). The CDR3 is made up of 14 amino acids. The CDR3 here is CASSYTGGPYEQYV. DNA for the CDR3: TGTGCCAGCAGTTACACAGGGGGGCCCTACGAGCAGTACGTC.

The chain carries TRBV30 and TRBJ2-2, with unresolved D. The CDR3 consists of 15 residues. Between the trimmed V and J ends, which lost 5 bases and 6 bases, there was a span of 19 bases. Looked up from germline, CDR1 is GTSNPN and CDR2 is SVGIG (reference sequence). The CDR3 bases are TGTGCCTGGGATCCGACGAGGACGGTAGCCGGGGAGCTGTTTTTT. Amino acid sequence: CAWDPTRTVAGELFF. The whole variable domain, filled in from reference TRBV30 and TRBJ2-2, reads SQTIHQWPATLVQPVGSPLSLECTVEGTSNPNLYWYRQAAGRGLQLLFYSVGIGQISSEVPQNLSASRPQDRQFILSSKKLLLSDSGFYLCAWDPTRTVAGELFFGEGSRLTVL.

About this clone: Sequence at one end of the junction differs from germline and may be a read error. The chain carries TRBV30 and TRBJ2-1; 11 bases align to TRBD2. The germline gives CDR1 GTSNPN, CDR2 SVGIG (reference sequence). This CDR3 spans 12 amino acids. CDR3 amino acids: CAWSTTSGRGLF. DNA of the CDR3: TGTGCCTGGAGCACCACTAGCGGGAGAGGGCTCTTC. Complete variable domain (other parts from reference TRBV30 and TRBJ2-1): SQTIHQWPATLVQPVGSPLSLECTVEGTSNPNLYWYRQAAGRGLQLLFYSVGIGQISSEVPQNLSASRPQDRQFILSSKKLLLSDSGFYLCAWSTTSGRGLFGPGTRLTVL.

V gene TRBV5-1 combines with J gene TRBJ2-2, with 7 bases that match TRBD1. The V and J ends lost 0 bases and 0 bases, in that order; junction bases with no gene match: 5. Per the germline V gene, CDR1 is SGHRS and CDR2 is YFSETQ. The length of the CDR3 is 17 residues. CDR3 sequence: CASSLGDRRANTGELFF. As DNA, the CDR3 is TGCGCCAGCAGCTTGGGGGACAGACGCGCGAACACCGGGGAGCTGTTTTTT.